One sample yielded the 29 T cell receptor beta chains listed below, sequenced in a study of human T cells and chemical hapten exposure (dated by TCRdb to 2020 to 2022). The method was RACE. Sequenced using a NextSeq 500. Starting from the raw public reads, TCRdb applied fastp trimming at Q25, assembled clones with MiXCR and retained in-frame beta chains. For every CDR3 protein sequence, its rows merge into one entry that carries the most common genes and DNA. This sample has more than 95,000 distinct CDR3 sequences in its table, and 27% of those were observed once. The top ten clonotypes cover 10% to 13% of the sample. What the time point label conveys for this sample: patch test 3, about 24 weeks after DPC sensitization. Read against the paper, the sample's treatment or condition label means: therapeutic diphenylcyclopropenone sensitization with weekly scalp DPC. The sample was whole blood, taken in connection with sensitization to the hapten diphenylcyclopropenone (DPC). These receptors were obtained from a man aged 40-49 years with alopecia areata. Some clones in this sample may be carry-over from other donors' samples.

CDR3 sequence reads: CASSPKQREGRGNEQFF. CDR3 coding DNA: TGTGCCAGCAGCCCCAAACAGCGGGAGGGCCGGGGCAATGAGCAGTTCTTC. V is TRBV14 and J is TRBJ2-1; TRBD2 matches 10 bases. V shed 4 bases and J 6 bases; nucleotides not matched to a gene: 12. There are 17 residues in the CDR3. Germline V gene sequence: CDR1 SGHDN, CDR2 FVKESK.

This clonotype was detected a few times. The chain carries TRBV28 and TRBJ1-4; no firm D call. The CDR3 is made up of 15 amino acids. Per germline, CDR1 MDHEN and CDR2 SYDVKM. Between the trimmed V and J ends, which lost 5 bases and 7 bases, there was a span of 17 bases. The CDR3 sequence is CASSEAVATGEKLFF. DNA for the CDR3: TGTGCCAGCAGTGAAGCCGTGGCGACTGGTGAAAAACTGTTTTTT. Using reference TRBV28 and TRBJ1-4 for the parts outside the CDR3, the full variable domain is DVKVTQSSRYLVKRTGEKVFLECVQDMDHENMFWYRQDPGLGLRLIYFSYDVKMKEKGDIPEGYSVSREKKERFSLILESASTNQTSMYLCASSEAVATGEKLFFGSGTQLSVL.

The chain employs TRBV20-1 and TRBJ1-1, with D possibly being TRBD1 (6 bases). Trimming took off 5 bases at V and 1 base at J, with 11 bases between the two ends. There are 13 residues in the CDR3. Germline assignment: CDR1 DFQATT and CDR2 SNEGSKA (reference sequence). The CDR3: CSAQDSTNTEAFF. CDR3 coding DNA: TGCAGTGCTCAGGACAGCACGAACACTGAAGCTTTCTTT.

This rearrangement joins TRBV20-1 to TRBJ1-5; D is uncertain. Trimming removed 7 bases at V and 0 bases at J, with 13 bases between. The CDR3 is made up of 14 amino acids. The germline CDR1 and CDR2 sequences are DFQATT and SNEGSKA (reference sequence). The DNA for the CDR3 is TGCAGTGTCCCCCGGGCAGATAGCAATCAGCCCCAGCATTTT. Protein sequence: CSVPRADSNQPQHF.

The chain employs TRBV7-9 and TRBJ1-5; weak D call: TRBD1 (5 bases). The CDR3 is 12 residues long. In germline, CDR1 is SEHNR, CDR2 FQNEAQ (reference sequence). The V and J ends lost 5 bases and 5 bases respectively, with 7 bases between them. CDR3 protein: CASSGGYQPQHF. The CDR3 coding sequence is TGTGCCAGCAGCGGGGGGTATCAGCCCCAGCATTTT.

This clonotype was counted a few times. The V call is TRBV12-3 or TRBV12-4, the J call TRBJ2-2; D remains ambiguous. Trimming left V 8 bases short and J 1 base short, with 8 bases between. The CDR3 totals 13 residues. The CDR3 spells CASLWMNTGELFF. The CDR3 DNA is TGTGCCAGCCTGTGGATGAACACCGGGGAGCTGTTTTTT.

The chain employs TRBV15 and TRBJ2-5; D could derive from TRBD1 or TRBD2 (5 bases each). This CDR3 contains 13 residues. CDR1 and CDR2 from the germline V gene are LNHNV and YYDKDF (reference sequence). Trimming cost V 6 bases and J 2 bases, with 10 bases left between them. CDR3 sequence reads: CATSWDGQETQYF. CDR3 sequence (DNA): TGTGCCACCAGTTGGGACGGACAAGAGACCCAGTACTTC.

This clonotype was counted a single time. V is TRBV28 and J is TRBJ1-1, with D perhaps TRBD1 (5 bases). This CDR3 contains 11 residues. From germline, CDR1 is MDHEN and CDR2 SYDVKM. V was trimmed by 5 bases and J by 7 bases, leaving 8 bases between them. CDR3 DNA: TGTGCCAGCAGTAAAGGGGTTGAAGCTTTCTTT. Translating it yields CASSKGVEAFF.

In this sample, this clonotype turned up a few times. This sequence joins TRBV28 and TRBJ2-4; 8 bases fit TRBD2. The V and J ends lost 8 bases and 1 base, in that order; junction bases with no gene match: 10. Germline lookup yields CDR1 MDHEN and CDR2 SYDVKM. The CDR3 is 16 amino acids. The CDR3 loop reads CASSPSGGGAKNIQYF. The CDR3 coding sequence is TGTGCCAGCTCCCCCTCGGGGGGGGGGGCCAAAAACATTCAGTACTTC.

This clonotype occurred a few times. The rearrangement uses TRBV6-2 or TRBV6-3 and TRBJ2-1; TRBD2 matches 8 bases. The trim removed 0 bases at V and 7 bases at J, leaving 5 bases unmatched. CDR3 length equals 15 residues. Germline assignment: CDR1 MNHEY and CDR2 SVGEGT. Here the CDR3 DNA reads TGTGCCAGCAGTTACTCACCGGGAGGGAGGAATGAGCAGTTCTTC. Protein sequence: CASSYSPGGRNEQFF.

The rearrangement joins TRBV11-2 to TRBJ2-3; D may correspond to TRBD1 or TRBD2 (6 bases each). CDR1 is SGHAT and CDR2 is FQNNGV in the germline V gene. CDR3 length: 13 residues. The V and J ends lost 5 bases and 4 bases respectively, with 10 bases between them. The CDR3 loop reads CASSPGAADTQYF. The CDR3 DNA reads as TGTGCCAGCAGCCCGGGGGCGGCAGATACGCAGTATTTT. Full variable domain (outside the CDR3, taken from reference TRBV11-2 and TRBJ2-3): EAGVAQSPRYKIIEKRQSVAFWCNPISGHATLYWYQQILGQGPKLLIQFQNNGVVDDSQLPKDRFSAERLKGVDSTLKIQPAKLEDSAVYLCASSPGAADTQYFGPGTRLTVL.

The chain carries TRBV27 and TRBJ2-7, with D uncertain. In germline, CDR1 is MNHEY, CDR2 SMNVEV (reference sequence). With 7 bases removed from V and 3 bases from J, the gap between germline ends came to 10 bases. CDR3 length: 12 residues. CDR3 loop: CASTSPGYEQYF. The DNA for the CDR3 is TGTGCCAGCACCTCCCCCGGCTACGAGCAGTACTTC.

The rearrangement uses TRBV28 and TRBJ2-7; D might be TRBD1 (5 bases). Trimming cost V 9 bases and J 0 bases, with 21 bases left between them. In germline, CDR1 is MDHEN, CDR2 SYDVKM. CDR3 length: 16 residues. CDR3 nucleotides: TGTGCCAGTCGAGTGATAGGGCAGGGAAGCTCCTACGAGCAGTACTTC. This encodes CASRVIGQGSSYEQYF.

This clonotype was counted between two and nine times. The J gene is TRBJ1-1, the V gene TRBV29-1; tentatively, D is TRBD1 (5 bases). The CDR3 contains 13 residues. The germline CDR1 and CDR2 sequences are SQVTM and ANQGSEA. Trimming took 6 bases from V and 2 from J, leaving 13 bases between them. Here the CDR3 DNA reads TGCAGCGTGTACCCGGGGGGAAACACTGAAGCTTTCTTT. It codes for CSVYPGGNTEAFF.

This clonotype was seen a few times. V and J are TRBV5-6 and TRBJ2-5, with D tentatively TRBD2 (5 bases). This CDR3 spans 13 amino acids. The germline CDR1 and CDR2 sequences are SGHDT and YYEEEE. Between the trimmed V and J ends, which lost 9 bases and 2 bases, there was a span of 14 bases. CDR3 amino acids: CANPRPGQETQYF. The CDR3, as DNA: TGTGCCAACCCGAGACCGGGGCAAGAGACCCAGTACTTC.

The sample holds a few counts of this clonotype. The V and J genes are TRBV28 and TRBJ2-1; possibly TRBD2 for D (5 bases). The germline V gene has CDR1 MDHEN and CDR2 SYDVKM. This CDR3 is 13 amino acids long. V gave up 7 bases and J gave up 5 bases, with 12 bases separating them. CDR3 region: CASTEGSHNEQFF. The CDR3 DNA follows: TGTGCCAGCACTGAGGGCAGCCACAATGAGCAGTTCTTC.

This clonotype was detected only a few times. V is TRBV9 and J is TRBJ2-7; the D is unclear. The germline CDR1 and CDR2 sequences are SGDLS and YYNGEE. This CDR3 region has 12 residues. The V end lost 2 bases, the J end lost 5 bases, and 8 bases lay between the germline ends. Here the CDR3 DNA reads TGTGCCAGCAGCGTGAAGGGAAACGAGCAGTACTTC. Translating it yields CASSVKGNEQYF.

This chain's CDR3 is CASSSIPGTETYEQYF. CDR3 DNA: TGTGCCAGCAGCTCGATTCCCGGGACTGAAACGTACGAGCAGTACTTC. The chain couples TRBV28 to TRBJ2-7, with a tentative D call TRBD2 (6 bases). CDR1 is MDHEN, CDR2 SYDVKM, per germline. The CDR3 totals 16 residues. Trimming removed 6 bases from V and 4 bases from J, with 22 bases in between.

In DNA, the CDR3 is TGTGCCAGCAGCTTAGATTTGGCTAGCGGCACCTACGAGCAGTACTTC. The encoded protein is CASSLDLASGTYEQYF. The chain has TRBV7-9 and TRBJ2-7; 7 bases are shared with TRBD2. The CDR3 covers 16 residues. Trimming took 1 base from V and 2 from J; bases not matched to a gene: 8. In germline, CDR1 is SEHNR, CDR2 FQNEAQ (reference sequence).

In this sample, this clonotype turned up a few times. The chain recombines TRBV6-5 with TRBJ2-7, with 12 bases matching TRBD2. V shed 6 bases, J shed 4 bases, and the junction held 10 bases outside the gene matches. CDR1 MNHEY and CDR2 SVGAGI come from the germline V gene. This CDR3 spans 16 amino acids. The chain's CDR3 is CASSLFPTSGRYEQYF. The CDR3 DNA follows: TGTGCCAGCAGCCTGTTTCCGACTAGCGGGAGATACGAGCAGTACTTC.

In DNA, the CDR3 is TGTGCCAGCAGTAGGACATTCTACGAGCAGTACTTC. Translation: CASSRTFYEQYF. The V call is TRBV12-3 or TRBV12-4, the J call TRBJ2-7; possibly TRBD1 for D (5 bases). The length of the CDR3 is 12 residues. Trimming took 5 bases from V and 3 from J, leaving 8 bases between them.

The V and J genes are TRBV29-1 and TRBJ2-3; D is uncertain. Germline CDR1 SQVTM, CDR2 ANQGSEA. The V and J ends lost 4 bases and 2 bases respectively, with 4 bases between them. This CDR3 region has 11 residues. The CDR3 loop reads CSVGVTDTQYF. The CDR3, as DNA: TGCAGCGTTGGGGTCACAGATACGCAGTATTTT.

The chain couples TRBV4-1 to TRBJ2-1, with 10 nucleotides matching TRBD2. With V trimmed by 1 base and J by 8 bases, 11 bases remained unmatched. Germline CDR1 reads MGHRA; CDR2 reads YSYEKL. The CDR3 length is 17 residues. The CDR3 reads CASSQVRASGSRDEQFF. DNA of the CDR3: TGCGCCAGCAGCCAAGTTCGGGCTAGCGGGAGTAGGGATGAGCAGTTCTTC.

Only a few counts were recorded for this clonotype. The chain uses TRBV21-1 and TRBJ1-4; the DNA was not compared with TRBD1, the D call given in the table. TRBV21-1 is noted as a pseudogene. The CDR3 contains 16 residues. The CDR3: CASSKAGTGANEKLFF. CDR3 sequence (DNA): TGTGCCAGCAGCAAAGCCGGGACAGGGGCAAATGAAAAACTGTTTTTT.

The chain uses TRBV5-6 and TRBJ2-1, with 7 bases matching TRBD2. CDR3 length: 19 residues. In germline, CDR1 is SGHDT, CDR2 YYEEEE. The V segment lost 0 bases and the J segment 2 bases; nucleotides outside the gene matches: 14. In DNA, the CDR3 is TGTGCCAGCAGCTTGGAGTTGTTTCCCAGCGGGACCCCCTACAATGAGCAGTTCTTC. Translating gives CASSLELFPSGTPYNEQFF.

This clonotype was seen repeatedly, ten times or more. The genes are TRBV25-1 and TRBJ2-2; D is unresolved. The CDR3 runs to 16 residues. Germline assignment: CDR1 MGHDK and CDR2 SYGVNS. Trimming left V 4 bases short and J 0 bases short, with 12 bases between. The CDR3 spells CASSAQARTNTGELFF. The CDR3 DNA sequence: TGTGCCAGCAGTGCCCAGGCCAGAACGAACACCGGGGAGCTGTTTTTT. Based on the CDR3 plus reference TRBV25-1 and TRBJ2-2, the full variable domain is EADIYQTPRYLVIGTGKKITLECSQTMGHDKMYWYQQDPGMELHLIHYSYGVNSTEKGDLSSESTVSRIRTEHFPLTLESARPSHTSQYLCASSAQARTNTGELFFGEGSRLTVL.

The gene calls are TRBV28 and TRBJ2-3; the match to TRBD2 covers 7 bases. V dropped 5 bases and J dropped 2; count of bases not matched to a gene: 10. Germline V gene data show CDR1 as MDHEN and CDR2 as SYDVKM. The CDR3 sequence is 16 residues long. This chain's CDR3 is CASSLYTSATTDTQYF. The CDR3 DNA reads TGTGCCAGCAGTCTATACACTAGCGCTACCACAGATACGCAGTATTTT.

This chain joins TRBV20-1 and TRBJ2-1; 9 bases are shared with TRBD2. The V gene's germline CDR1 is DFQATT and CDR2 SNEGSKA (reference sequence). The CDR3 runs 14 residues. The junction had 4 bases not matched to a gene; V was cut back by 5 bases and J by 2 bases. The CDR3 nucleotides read TGCAGTGCTGCGCGGACTAGCGCCTACAATGAGCAGTTCTTC. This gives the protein CSAARTSAYNEQFF.

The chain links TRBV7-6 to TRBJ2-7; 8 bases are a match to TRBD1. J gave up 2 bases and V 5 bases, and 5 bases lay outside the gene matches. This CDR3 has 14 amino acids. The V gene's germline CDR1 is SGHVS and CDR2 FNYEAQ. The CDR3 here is CASSAGTGAYEQYF. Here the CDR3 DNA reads TGTGCCAGCAGCGCCGGGACAGGAGCCTACGAGCAGTACTTC.